The clone carrying this T cell receptor beta chain appeared a few times. Germline V gene data show CDR1 as GTSNPN and CDR2 as SVGIG (reference sequence). Unmatched junction bases numbered 5, after V lost 4 bases and J lost 1 base. The CDR3 extends over 14 amino acids. The repertoire was sequenced with immunoSEQ multiplex PCR; TCRdb's copy has only in-frame clones and lacks some. The data hold about 86,000 clones, with over 85% observed a single time. This entry is derived from a study of T cell responses to AZD1222 COVID-19 vaccine. Sequences were derived from peripheral blood, sampled on day 0 of AZD1222 vaccination. This TCR derives from an adult in good health. The chain links TRBV30 to TRBJ1-1; 8 bases are a match to TRBD1. CDR3 loop: CAWNKGTGNTEAFF. The CDR3, as DNA: TGTGCCTGGAACAAGGGGACAGGGAACACTGAAGCTTTCTTT.